Following are 22 T cell receptor beta chains from one sample sequenced in a study of T-cell reconstitution after alpha-beta-depleted transplantation in children. Preparation of the TCRbeta library involved a method that used unique molecular identifiers. Each CDR3 protein gets one entry after TCRdb re-called the PCR reads with MiXCR. The sample carries roughly 400,000 distinct CDR3 sequences, around two fifths recorded once. This specimen was PBMCs, taken before TCRalphabeta/CD19-depleted stem cell transplant. The receptors shown here come from a girl aged 2-10 years with aplastic anemia, due to receive a stem cell transplant.

The gene calls are TRBV10-2 and TRBJ2-3; D remains ambiguous. Germline assignment: CDR1 WSHSY and CDR2 SAAADI. The CDR3 extends over 15 amino acids. V was shortened by 2 bases and J by 1 base, with 10 bases between the two germline ends. The CDR3 DNA sequence: TGCGCCAGCAGTGAGCTCGCCAAGGGCACAGATACGCAGTATTTT. The encoded protein is CASSELAKGTDTQYF.

This clonotype has ten or more counts. The chain couples TRBV5-5 to TRBJ1-2; TRBD1 matches at 9 bases. The CDR3 is 14 amino acids. The V and J ends lost 1 base and 6 bases, in that order; junction bases with no gene match: 4. CDR1 and CDR2 (germline): SGHKS, YYEKEE (reference sequence). The CDR3 spells CASSLTGGTHGYTF. CDR3 DNA sequence: TGTGCCAGCAGCTTGACAGGGGGCACACATGGCTACACCTTC.

The chain combines TRBV20-1 with TRBJ2-3; D call uncertain. Germline CDR1 reads DFQATT; CDR2 reads SNEGSKA (reference sequence). The CDR3 covers 13 residues. Between the trimmed V and J ends, which lost 6 bases and 4 bases, there was a span of 14 bases. The CDR3 sequence: CSATNPPADTQYF. Written as DNA, the CDR3 is TGCAGTGCCACGAACCCCCCGGCAGATACGCAGTATTTT.

This clonotype was found a few times. The chain links TRBV4-3 to TRBJ1-2; 7 bases align to TRBD1. CDR3 length equals 17 residues. Germline CDR1 reads LGHNA; CDR2 reads YSLEER. The V segment lost 2 bases and the J segment 0 bases; nucleotides outside the gene matches: 9. The CDR3 region is CASSQYPSGTANYGYTF. Written as DNA, the CDR3 is TGCGCCAGCAGCCAATACCCGTCCGGGACAGCTAACTATGGCTACACCTTC.

This clonotype was picked up many times. This chain joins TRBV20-1 and TRBJ1-6, with unresolved D. This CDR3 has 13 amino acids. Germline V gives CDR1 DFQATT, CDR2 SNEGSKA (reference sequence). Trimming removed 5 bases at V and 8 bases at J, with 13 bases between. This chain's CDR3 is CSAPGTVDSPLHF. The CDR3 DNA reads as TGCAGTGCTCCCGGAACTGTGGATTCACCCCTCCACTTT.

The chain couples TRBV15 to TRBJ1-5; D possibly corresponds to TRBD1 (5 bases). This CDR3 has 16 amino acids. Germline V gene data show CDR1 as LNHNV and CDR2 as YYDKDF (reference sequence). V lost 0 bases to trimming and J lost 6 bases, with 15 bases between them. The CDR3 coding sequence is TGTGCCACCAGCAGAGATCGAGGCAGGGAGAGTCAGCCCCAGCATTTT. Protein sequence: CATSRDRGRESQPQHF.

The chain has TRBV19 and TRBJ1-4, with a tentative D call TRBD1 (6 bases). V lost 8 bases, J lost 4 bases, and 14 bases lay in between. The length of the CDR3 is 14 residues. Germline CDR1 is LNHDA and CDR2 is SQIVND (reference sequence). CDR3 sequence reads: CASFSGTLNEKLFF. The CDR3 DNA sequence: TGTGCCAGTTTTTCCGGGACACTTAATGAAAAACTGTTTTTT.

CDR3 in amino acids: CSARARGGPRWGQPQHF. In nucleotides, the CDR3 is TGCAGTGCTAGAGCCCGGGGGGGGCCAAGGTGGGGGCAGCCCCAGCATTTT. The J gene is TRBJ1-5, the V gene TRBV20-1, with a possible D match to TRBD1 (6 bases). V was clipped by 1 base and J by 7 bases, with 23 bases between them. CDR3 length: 17 amino acids. Looked up from germline, CDR1 is DFQATT and CDR2 is SNEGSKA (reference sequence).

This clonotype has only a few counts. The V call is TRBV12-3 or TRBV12-4, the J call TRBJ2-1; D is ambiguous. Trimming stripped 1 base from V and 1 base from J, with 11 bases between. The CDR3 covers 16 residues. The CDR3 nucleotides read TGTGCCAGCAGTTTAGACGGTTATGTATCCTACAATGAGCAGTTCTTC. Translating gives CASSLDGYVSYNEQFF.

The CDR3 here is CASSLTLFSDEQYF. The CDR3 DNA reads as TGTGCCAGCAGTTTAACGCTCTTTAGTGACGAGCAGTACTTC. The chain links TRBV27 to TRBJ2-7; D gene ambiguous. The CDR3 runs 14 residues. Trimming cost V 2 bases and J 5 bases, with 13 bases left between them. Germline assignment: CDR1 MNHEY and CDR2 SMNVEV (reference sequence).

V gene TRBV7-9 combines with J gene TRBJ2-1; D call uncertain. The CDR3 totals 14 residues. Trimming took 0 bases from V and 5 from J, leaving 8 bases between them. Looked up from germline, CDR1 is SEHNR and CDR2 is FQNEAQ (reference sequence). The CDR3 is CASSLAGRNNEQFF. The CDR3, as DNA: TGTGCCAGCAGCTTAGCTGGGCGTAACAATGAGCAGTTCTTC. The full variable domain, its missing parts supplied by reference TRBV7-9 and TRBJ2-1, is DTGVSQNPRHKITKRGQNVTFRCDPISEHNRLYWYRQTLGQGPEFLTYFQNEAQLEKSRLLSDRFSAERPKGSFSTLEIQRTEQGDSAMYLCASSLAGRNNEQFFGPGTRLTVL.

In this sample, this clonotype turned up a few times. The chain combines TRBV14 with TRBJ1-2; 7 nucleotides agree with TRBD1. CDR1 and CDR2 from the germline V gene are SGHDN and FVKESK. There are 13 residues in the CDR3. Germline trimming cut 1 base from V and 6 bases from J; bases unmatched to any gene: 2. The CDR3 nucleotides are TGTGCCAGCAGCCAAGTACAGGGGAATGGCTACACCTTC. It encodes CASSQVQGNGYTF.

The sample holds many counts of this clonotype. The rearrangement joins TRBV12-3 or TRBV12-4 to TRBJ1-5, with 8 bases matching TRBD1. This CDR3 region has 14 residues. V was pared by 6 bases and J by 5 bases, with 6 bases of the junction left unmatched. CDR3 in DNA: TGTGCCAGCAGGGGGACAGGCGGCGATCAGCCCCAGCATTTT. Residues: CASRGTGGDQPQHF.

This clonotype was seen a few times. At one end, the junction sequence differs from germline, possibly due to a read error. The CDR3 region is CASSLDPGAAQETQYF. Written as DNA, the CDR3 is TGTGCTAGCAGCTTAGACCCGGGAGCTGCTCAAGAGACCCAGTACTTC. The chain links TRBV7-7 to TRBJ2-5; a weak D match, TRBD2 (6 bases). Germline loops: CDR1 SSHAT, CDR2 FNYEAQ (reference sequence). CDR3 length equals 16 residues. Using reference TRBV7-7 and TRBJ2-5 for the parts outside the CDR3, the full variable domain is GAGVSQSPRYKVTKRGQDVTLRCDPISSHATLYWYQQALGQGPEFLTYFNYEAQPDKSGLPSDRFSAERPEGSISTLTIQRTEQRDSAMYRCASSLDPGAAQETQYFGPGTRLLVL.

The chain uses TRBV29-1 and TRBJ2-5, with D hard to call. CDR1 is SQVTM and CDR2 is ANQGSEA in the germline V gene. CDR3 length: 14 amino acids. V was trimmed by 4 bases and J by 4 bases, leaving 16 bases between them. CDR3 amino acids: CSVVYRQSRETQYF. The CDR3 nucleotides read TGCAGCGTTGTTTACCGCCAAAGTAGAGAGACCCAGTACTTC.

The J gene is TRBJ2-1, the V gene TRBV7-2; the match to TRBD1 covers 8 bases. V shed 3 bases, J shed 8 bases, and the junction held 15 bases outside the gene matches. This CDR3 region has 17 residues. Germline values: CDR1 SGHTA, CDR2 FQGNSA. The CDR3 is CASSLVGGRSGGDEQFF. CDR3 DNA sequence: TGTGCCAGCAGCTTGGTAGGGGGGAGGTCAGGGGGCGATGAGCAGTTCTTC. The full variable domain, with the rest looked up from reference TRBV7-2 and TRBJ2-1, is GAGVSQSPSNKVTEKGKDVELRCDPISGHTALYWYRQSLGQGLEFLIYFQGNSAPDKSGLPSDRFSAERTGGSVSTLTIQRTQQEDSAVYLCASSLVGGRSGGDEQFFGPGTRLTVL.

The chain employs TRBV20-1 and TRBJ2-1; TRBD2 agrees at 9 bases. Unmatched junction bases numbered 7, after V lost 6 bases and J lost 4 bases. This CDR3 comprises 14 residues. The germline CDR1 and CDR2 sequences are DFQATT and SNEGSKA (reference sequence). The CDR3 spells CSAKRLAAYNEQFF. The DNA of the CDR3 is TGCAGTGCAAAACGACTAGCGGCTTACAATGAGCAGTTCTTC.

In nucleotides, the CDR3 is TGCGCCAGCAGCTTGGAGTCGGGGGCCTGGCAGTTCTTC. Amino acids: CASSLESGAWQFF. The chain uses TRBV5-1 and TRBJ2-1; the D gene could be TRBD1 or TRBD2 (6 bases each). Deletions cut 0 bases from V and 12 bases from J, with 13 bases between. In germline, CDR1 is SGHRS, CDR2 YFSETQ. CDR3 length: 13 amino acids.

This chain uses TRBV4-2 with TRBJ1-2; D call uncertain. This CDR3 comprises 14 residues. The germline V gene encodes CDR1 LGHNA and CDR2 YNFKEQ. The V end lost 0 bases, the J end lost 6 bases, and 11 bases lay between the germline ends. The CDR3 region is CASSQDPGWHGYTF. CDR3 in DNA: TGTGCCAGCAGCCAAGATCCAGGTTGGCATGGCTACACCTTC.

Only one count was recorded for this clonotype. V and J are TRBV20-1 and TRBJ2-3; a possible D gene is TRBD1 (6 bases). The CDR3 spans 14 residues. V lost 0 bases and J lost 6, with 13 bases in between. Germline values: CDR1 DFQATT, CDR2 SNEGSKA (reference sequence). The DNA for the CDR3 is TGCAGTGCTAGAGATTACAGGGTTGGCGATACGCAGTATTTT. Its translation: CSARDYRVGDTQYF.

The V gene is TRBV6-5, the J gene TRBJ2-1; D possibly corresponds to TRBD1 (6 bases). Per the germline V gene, CDR1 is MNHEY and CDR2 is SVGAGI. Trimming left V 2 bases short and J 5 bases short, with 13 bases between. CDR3 length: 15 residues. The CDR3 here is CASSYRTGTHNEQFF. The CDR3 DNA follows: TGTGCCAGCAGTTACCGAACAGGGACCCACAATGAGCAGTTCTTC.

This clonotype was counted only a few times. The rearrangement joins TRBV12-3 or TRBV12-4 to TRBJ1-1; D gene unclear. This CDR3 is built from 13 residues. Trimming took 5 bases from V and 6 from J, leaving 13 bases between them. The CDR3 is CASSESHGSEAFF. As DNA, the CDR3 is TGTGCCAGCAGTGAGTCCCACGGATCTGAAGCTTTCTTT.